This T cell receptor (beta chain) was observed in a study of CD8+ T cells in alopecia areata. Across the whole study: Oral tofacitinib (5 to 10 mg twice daily) was administered to treated patients. Study-wide findings and caveats: Many expanded lesional clones persisted in scalp and blood during tofacitinib.

Reverse transcribed after extraction, RNA yielded cDNA as the sequencing template. Profiled with immunoSEQ multiplex PCR; TCRdb holds only in-frame clones, not every one. The table shows about 250,000 clones, with 60% occurring only once. A note on this clone: Its matching antigen is unknown. Germline is not matched at one junction end, which may reflect a read error.

Specified treatment: oral pan-JAK inhibitor, 5-10 mg twice daily. Collection of lesional scalp punch biopsies and peripheral blood was performed in alopecia areata patients. It was from PBMCs that CD4+ and CD8+ T cells were sorted. Per germline, CDR1 SNHLY and CDR2 FYNNEI. CDR3 size: 10 residues. The V gene is TRBV2, the J gene TRBJ2-5; no clear D gene. This TCR was sampled from a human donor with alopecia areata. The sample was CD4+ T cells sorted from blood, taken around week 54, from a patient treated with tofacitinib. CDR3 region: CASREETQYF. The CDR3 DNA reads as TGTGCCAGCAGGGAAGAGACCCAGTACTTC.